A selection of T cell receptor beta chains follows, all from one sample in a study of multiple sclerosis patients with progressive multifocal leukoencephalopathy. TCRdb's copy holds only in-frame clones and misses some; the assay was immunoSEQ multiplex PCR. The table lists fewer than 35,000 clones, approximately 89% of them singletons. Sequenced material: PBMCs. These receptor sequences come from a human donor with multiple sclerosis. Both conserved end residues are part of each CDR3. A D gene is named only where the DNA matches it firmly. Where a row states a size, it is once, few, many or the class of an expanded clone; other rows omit it.

V gene: TRBV21-1
D gene: -
J gene: TRBJ2-7
clone size: -
CDR3 protein: CASSKARDQSSYEQYF
CDR3 DNA: TGTGCCAGCAGCAAAGCGCGGGACCAGAGTTCCTACGAGCAGTACTTC

V gene: TRBV7-2
D gene: -
J gene: TRBJ1-5
clone size: -
CDR3 protein: CASSLRDDQPQHF
CDR3 DNA: TGTGCCAGCAGCTTAAGGGATGATCAGCCCCAGCATTTT

V gene: TRBV4-3
D gene: -
J gene: TRBJ2-3
clone size: -
CDR3 protein: CASSQDHRGTDTQYF
CDR3 DNA: TGCGCCAGCAGCCAAGACCACAGAGGCACAGATACGCAGTATTTT

V gene: TRBV6-1
D gene: TRBD1
J gene: TRBJ2-3
clone size: -
CDR3 protein: CASSGGTGLGDTQYF
CDR3 DNA: TGTGCCAGCAGTGGAGGGACAGGGCTTGGGGATACGCAGTATTTT

V gene: TRBV19
D gene: -
J gene: TRBJ2-7
clone size: -
CDR3 protein: CASSTLQGEQYF
CDR3 DNA: TGTGCCAGTAGTACTTTACAGGGCGAGCAGTACTTC

V gene: TRBV28
D gene: -
J gene: TRBJ2-1
clone size: -
CDR3 protein: CASSARGDYNEQFF
CDR3 DNA: TGTGCCAGCAGTGCCCGGGGTGACTACAATGAGCAGTTCTTC

V gene: TRBV2
D gene: -
J gene: TRBJ2-7
clone size: -
CDR3 protein: CASSDGSSYEQYF
CDR3 DNA: TGTGCCAGCAGTGACGGGAGCTCCTACGAGCAGTACTTC

V gene: TRBV29-1
D gene: -
J gene: TRBJ2-3
clone size: -
CDR3 protein: CSVDMGPAQYF
CDR3 DNA: TGCAGCGTTGATATGGGGCCAGCGCAGTATTTT

V gene: TRBV5-1
D gene: -
J gene: TRBJ1-2
clone size: -
CDR3 protein: CASSSTPGTSHGYTF
CDR3 DNA: TGCGCCAGCAGCTCGACCCCCGGGACAAGCCATGGCTACACCTTC

V gene: TRBV10-3
D gene: -
J gene: TRBJ1-5
clone size: -
CDR3 protein: CAISPYNQPQHF
CDR3 DNA: TGTGCCATCAGTCCTTATAATCAGCCCCAGCATTTT

V gene: TRBV19
D gene: TRBD1
J gene: TRBJ1-5
clone size: few
CDR3 protein: CASSIGRDRVNQPQHF
CDR3 DNA: TGTGCCAGTAGTATAGGTAGGGACAGGGTCAATCAGCCCCAGCATTTT

V gene: TRBV28
D gene: -
J gene: TRBJ1-4
clone size: few
CDR3 protein: CASSSGTTNEKLFF
CDR3 DNA: TGTGCCAGCAGTTCTGGGACAACTAATGAAAAACTGTTTTTT

V gene: TRBV27
D gene: -
J gene: TRBJ1-2
clone size: -
CDR3 protein: CASSLSYANDYTF
CDR3 DNA: TGTGCCAGCAGTTTATCCTATGCGAACGACTACACCTTC

V gene: TRBV6-5
D gene: -
J gene: TRBJ1-3
clone size: few
CDR3 protein: CASSYLPISGNTIYF
CDR3 DNA: TGTGCCAGCAGTTACCTCCCGATCTCTGGAAACACCATATATTTT

V gene: TRBV6-5
D gene: -
J gene: TRBJ2-5
clone size: -
CDR3 protein: CASSYVGGLGETQYF
CDR3 DNA: TGTGCCAGCAGTTACGTTGGGGGGCTGGGGGAGACCCAGTACTTC

V gene: TRBV27
D gene: TRBD1
J gene: TRBJ2-7
clone size: -
CDR3 protein: CASRTPGQAPYEQYF
CDR3 DNA: TGTGCCAGCAGGACCCCGGGACAGGCCCCCTACGAGCAGTACTTC

V gene: TRBV5-6
D gene: -
J gene: TRBJ1-5
clone size: -
CDR3 protein: CASSLGTNQPQHF
CDR3 DNA: TGTGCCAGCAGCTTGGGAACGAATCAGCCCCAGCATTTT

V gene: TRBV27
D gene: TRBD1
J gene: TRBJ1-5
clone size: -
CDR3 protein: CASRPRRDRVQPQHF
CDR3 DNA: TGTGCCAGCAGGCCACGCCGGGACAGGGTTCAGCCCCAGCATTTT

V gene: TRBV27
D gene: -
J gene: TRBJ2-5
clone size: -
CDR3 protein: CASSLVGGQETQYF
CDR3 DNA: TGTGCCAGCAGTTTGGTAGGTGGGCAAGAGACCCAGTACTTC

V gene: TRBV10-3
D gene: -
J gene: TRBJ1-1
clone size: -
CDR3 protein: CAISGGGGMNTEAFF
CDR3 DNA: TGTGCCATCAGTGGAGGGGGTGGGATGAACACTGAAGCTTTCTTT

V gene: TRBV25-1
D gene: -
J gene: TRBJ1-3
clone size: -
CDR3 protein: CASRGGFSGNTIYF
CDR3 DNA: TGTGCCAGCAGGGGGGGTTTCTCTGGAAACACCATATATTTT

V gene: TRBV11-3
D gene: TRBD1
J gene: TRBJ2-1
clone size: -
CDR3 protein: CASSSGTGMVGYNEQFF
CDR3 DNA: TGTGCCAGCAGCTCCGGGACAGGGATGGTTGGGTACAATGAGCAGTTCTTC

V gene: TRBV2
D gene: -
J gene: TRBJ1-1
clone size: -
CDR3 protein: CASRPQQGYTEAFF
CDR3 DNA: TGTGCCAGCAGGCCCCAACAGGGATACACTGAAGCTTTCTTT

V gene: TRBV11-3
D gene: -
J gene: TRBJ2-1
clone size: -
CDR3 protein: CASSLDRGGRERNEQFF
CDR3 DNA: TGTGCCAGCAGCTTAGATCGTGGGGGGCGGGAGCGGAATGAGCAGTTCTTC

V gene: TRBV2
D gene: TRBD1
J gene: TRBJ2-1
clone size: -
CDR3 protein: CASRNQGASNEQFF
CDR3 DNA: TGTGCCAGCAGGAACCAGGGGGCCAGCAATGAGCAGTTCTTC

V gene: TRBV5-1
D gene: TRBD2
J gene: TRBJ2-7
clone size: -
CDR3 protein: CASSLLTGLGEQYF
CDR3 DNA: TGCGCCAGCAGCTTGTTAACTGGACTAGGCGAGCAGTACTTC

V gene: TRBV19
D gene: -
J gene: TRBJ2-2
clone size: -
CDR3 protein: CASSRGNTGELFF
CDR3 DNA: TGTGCCAGTAGTCGAGGGAACACCGGGGAGCTGTTTTTT

V gene: TRBV10-3
D gene: -
J gene: TRBJ2-3
clone size: -
CDR3 protein: CAISELASTDTQYF
CDR3 DNA: TGTGCCATCAGTGAGCTAGCGAGTACAGATACGCAGTATTTT

V gene: TRBV25-1
D gene: TRBD2
J gene: TRBJ2-3
clone size: -
CDR3 protein: CASSEVLAGTDTQYF
CDR3 DNA: TGTGCCAGCAGTGAGGTTCTAGCGGGCACAGATACGCAGTATTTT

V gene: TRBV6-5
D gene: -
J gene: TRBJ1-4
clone size: -
CDR3 protein: CASSYSGQNEKLFF
CDR3 DNA: TGTGCCAGCAGTTACTCCGGACAGAATGAAAAACTGTTTTTT

V gene: TRBV19
D gene: -
J gene: TRBJ2-2
clone size: -
CDR3 protein: CASSMASSNTGELFF
CDR3 DNA: TGTGCCAGTAGTATGGCCAGTTCGAACACCGGGGAGCTGTTTTTT

V gene: TRBV7-2
D gene: -
J gene: TRBJ2-7
clone size: -
CDR3 protein: CASSIGWSEQYF
CDR3 DNA: TGTGCCAGCAGCATCGGCTGGTCAGAGCAGTACTTC

V gene: TRBV19
D gene: -
J gene: TRBJ2-7
clone size: -
CDR3 protein: CASSIRDNSYEQYF
CDR3 DNA: TGTGCCAGTAGTATCCGGGACAACTCCTACGAGCAGTACTTC

V gene: TRBV15
D gene: -
J gene: TRBJ1-1
clone size: -
CDR3 protein: CATSRDRADTEAFF
CDR3 DNA: TGTGCCACCAGCAGAGATCGGGCGGACACTGAAGCTTTCTTT

V gene: TRBV2
D gene: -
J gene: TRBJ1-3
clone size: -
CDR3 protein: CASSEMGRPGNTIYF
CDR3 DNA: TGTGCCAGCAGTGAAATGGGACGGCCTGGAAACACCATATATTTT

V gene: TRBV10-3
D gene: TRBD2
J gene: TRBJ2-7
clone size: -
CDR3 protein: CAISGSMAGVRKYF
CDR3 DNA: TGTGCCATCAGTGGGTCGATGGCGGGAGTCCGTAAGTACTTC

V gene: TRBV6-1
D gene: -
J gene: TRBJ1-2
clone size: -
CDR3 protein: CASSERWGQMGYTF
CDR3 DNA: TGTGCCAGCAGTGAAAGGTGGGGACAAATGGGCTACACCTTC

V gene: TRBV11-2
D gene: -
J gene: TRBJ2-1
clone size: once
CDR3 protein: CASSLDRVGNEQFF
CDR3 DNA: TGTGCCAGCAGCTTAGACAGGGTAGGGAATGAGCAGTTCTTC

V gene: TRBV10-3
D gene: -
J gene: TRBJ2-1
clone size: -
CDR3 protein: CAIMGLQHNEQFF
CDR3 DNA: TGTGCCATCATGGGCCTACAGCACAATGAGCAGTTCTTC

V gene: TRBV28
D gene: -
J gene: TRBJ1-2
clone size: -
CDR3 protein: CASSSQSYGYTF
CDR3 DNA: TGTGCCAGCAGTTCACAGAGCTATGGCTACACCTTC

V gene: TRBV5-8
D gene: -
J gene: TRBJ1-5
clone size: once
CDR3 protein: CASSFPGLLAGNSNQPQHF
CDR3 DNA: TGTGCCAGCAGCTTTCCAGGACTTTTGGCAGGGAATAGCAATCAGCCCCAGCATTTT

V gene: TRBV4-3
D gene: TRBD1
J gene: TRBJ2-7
clone size: -
CDR3 protein: CASSRGQGGSSYEQYF
CDR3 DNA: TGCGCCAGCAGCCGTGGACAGGGGGGATCCTCCTACGAGCAGTACTTC

V gene: TRBV28
D gene: -
J gene: TRBJ1-1
clone size: -
CDR3 protein: CASKTRVNTEAFF
CDR3 DNA: TGTGCCAGCAAAACTAGGGTGAACACTGAAGCTTTCTTT